This entry lists 24 T cell receptor beta chains sequenced from one sample in a study of blood T cell repertoires in COVID-19. Only in-frame clones appear in the TCRdb table, and some are missing; sequencing was by immunoSEQ multiplex PCR. The sample contains about 150,000 clones, 75% to 90% of which appear only once. The sequenced sample consisted of peripheral blood. The receptors shown here come from a man aged 55 to 69 with acute or convalescent COVID-19.

J is TRBJ2-7 and V is TRBV28; tentatively, D is TRBD2 (7 bases). From germline, CDR1 is MDHEN and CDR2 SYDVKM. The V gene lost 3 bases and the J gene lost 9 bases, with 15 bases spanning the gap. This CDR3 is built from 13 residues. The CDR3 sequence: CASSFFSGEGQYF. Here the CDR3 DNA reads TGTGCCAGCAGTTTCTTCTCAGGGGAGGGGCAGTACTTC.

J is TRBJ2-2 and V is TRBV5-1, with TRBD2 identical over 14 bases. Looked up from germline, CDR1 is SGHRS and CDR2 is YFSETQ. The CDR3 spans 17 residues. V lost 0 bases and J lost 3; bases outside the gene matches: 1. The CDR3 reads CASSLGTSGRHTGELFF. CDR3 nucleotide sequence: TGCGCCAGCAGCTTGGGGACTAGCGGGAGGCACACCGGGGAGCTGTTTTTT. Full variable domain (outside the CDR3, taken from reference TRBV5-1 and TRBJ2-2): KAGVTQTPRYLIKTRGQQVTLSCSPISGHRSVSWYQQTPGQGLQFLFEYFSETQRNKGNFPGRFSGRQFSNSRSEMNVSTLELGDSALYLCASSLGTSGRHTGELFFGEGSRLTVL.

The rearrangement uses TRBV7-9 and TRBJ2-1, with TRBD2 identical over 14 bases. This CDR3 has 17 amino acids. Losses at the gene ends were 2 bases for V and 7 bases for J; bases not matched to a gene: 7. CDR1 is SEHNR and CDR2 is FQNEAQ in the germline V gene (reference sequence). In DNA form, the CDR3 reads TGTGCCAGCAGCTTAAACGGACTAGCGGGGGGCGATAATGAGCAGTTCTTC. Amino acids: CASSLNGLAGGDNEQFF.

The rearrangement joins TRBV10-3 to TRBJ1-2; D might be TRBD1 (6 bases). The CDR3 is made up of 14 amino acids. V shed 0 bases and J shed 4 bases, with 9 bases lying between them. Germline CDR1 ENHRY, CDR2 SYGVKD. This chain's CDR3 is CAISESGGPYGYTF. CDR3 bases: TGTGCCATCAGTGAGTCAGGGGGTCCCTATGGCTACACCTTC.

This chain uses TRBV6-5 with TRBJ2-7; the match to TRBD1 covers 7 bases. Germline values: CDR1 MNHEY, CDR2 SVGAGI. The length of the CDR3 is 15 residues. V lost 6 bases, J lost 2 bases, and 10 bases stayed unmatched. The CDR3 sequence is CASSLSSGTAYEQYF. The CDR3 DNA reads TGTGCCAGCAGCCTAAGTTCCGGGACAGCCTACGAGCAGTACTTC.

The rearrangement joins TRBV21-1 to TRBJ1-5; the listed D gene, TRBD1, was not tested against the DNA. TRBV21-1 is a documented pseudogene. CDR3 length: 20 residues. CDR3 DNA sequence: TGTGCCAGCAGCAAAAAAAAGCCCCGGACAGGGCCCTATAGCAATCAGCCCCAGCATTTT. Residues: CASSKKKPRTGPYSNQPQHF.

In its sample, this clone was seen once. V and J are TRBV29-1 and TRBJ2-1; the D gene is possibly TRBD1 (5 bases). Germline CDR1 and CDR2: SQVTM and ANQGSEA. V lost 4 bases, J lost 6 bases, and 19 bases lay in between. CDR3 length: 15 amino acids. The CDR3 reads CSVVGRAKIGNEQFF. The DNA of the CDR3 is TGCAGCGTTGTGGGCAGGGCCAAAATAGGCAATGAGCAGTTCTTC.

This clone was detected only once. The V gene is TRBV2, the J gene TRBJ2-7; 8 nucleotides line up with TRBD2. With 4 bases clipped from V and 0 bases from J, the junction kept 11 bases outside the gene matches. Germline-derived CDR1 and CDR2 are SNHLY and FYNNEI. This CDR3 has 17 residues. As DNA, the CDR3 is TGTGCCAGCAGTGTGGCTAGCGGGCTCATTATCTCCTACGAGCAGTACTTC. Its protein product is CASSVASGLIISYEQYF.

The rearrangement links TRBV7-2 to TRBJ2-6, with D maybe TRBD1 (6 bases). The CDR3 loop spans 15 amino acids. The germline CDR1 and CDR2 sequences are SGHTA and FQGNSA. V was cut by 3 bases and J by 4 bases, with 10 bases left in between. The CDR3 DNA is TGTGCCAGCAGCTTGGGGGCTCTGGGGGCCAACGTCCTGACTTTC. Translation gives CASSLGALGANVLTF.

The chain uses TRBV29-1 and TRBJ1-2, with TRBD1 matching over 7 bases. This CDR3 has 14 residues. CDR1 is SQVTM, CDR2 ANQGSEA, per germline. Trimming at V came to 4 bases and at J to 6 bases, leaving 11 bases not matched to a gene. CDR3 loop: CSVGSRGFGNGYTF. In DNA form, the CDR3 reads TGCAGCGTTGGGTCCAGGGGGTTCGGGAATGGCTACACCTTC.

The chain joins TRBV7-2 to TRBJ2-7; 7 nucleotides line up with TRBD1. This CDR3 has 16 residues. Germline V lookup: CDR1 SGHTA, CDR2 FQGNSA. V was pared by 5 bases and J by 3 bases, with 13 bases of the junction left unmatched. As DNA, the CDR3 is TGTGCCAGCAGCCCACGGACAGGCCTATCAATCTACGAGCAGTACTTC. It encodes CASSPRTGLSIYEQYF.

The chain carries TRBV5-6 and TRBJ1-1, with D unclear. With 0 bases removed from V and 2 bases from J, the gap between germline ends came to 11 bases. The CDR3 runs 15 residues. Germline V lookup: CDR1 SGHDT, CDR2 YYEEEE. CDR3 protein: CASSLVSVLNTEAFF. For the CDR3, the DNA is TGTGCCAGCAGCTTGGTGTCAGTCTTAAACACTGAAGCTTTCTTT.

V usage is TRBV21-1 and J usage is TRBJ2-7; TRBD1, the table's D call, lacks a check against the DNA. TRBV21-1 corresponds to a pseudogene. The CDR3 sequence is 17 residues long. CDR3 bases: TGTGCCAGCAGCAAAAGACAGGGAGACCCCCGCCCCTACGAGCAGTACTTC. Protein product: CASSKRQGDPRPYEQYF.

The chain is built from TRBV6-5 and TRBJ1-1, with a tentative D call TRBD1 (6 bases). CDR3 length equals 13 residues. The germline V gene has CDR1 MNHEY and CDR2 SVGAGI. Trimming pared 0 bases from V and 7 bases from J, leaving 9 bases between. In DNA form, the CDR3 reads TGTGCCAGCAGTTACTCCGGGACAAATGAAGCTTTCTTT. It translates to CASSYSGTNEAFF.

This clone was picked up one time. This chain connects TRBV3-1 (or the pseudogene TRBV3-2) to TRBJ2-7, with D tentatively TRBD1 (6 bases). CDR3 length equals 15 residues. CDR1 is LGHDT and CDR2 is YNNKEL in the germline V gene (reference sequence). V lost 0 bases and J lost 5, with 14 bases in between. The CDR3 DNA follows: TGTGCCAGCAGCCAAGACCCGAGGGGGAGCGACGAGCAGTACTTC. This gives the protein CASSQDPRGSDEQYF.

The V gene is TRBV11-3, the J gene TRBJ2-7, with D maybe TRBD1 (5 bases). In germline, CDR1 is SGHNT, CDR2 YENEEA. The germline V and J ends were trimmed by 1 base and 6 bases, with 10 bases remaining between them. The CDR3 is 13 amino acids. The CDR3 sequence: CASSLGMGREQYF. CDR3 sequence (DNA): TGTGCCAGCAGCTTAGGAATGGGGCGCGAGCAGTACTTC.

This chain uses TRBV19 with TRBJ2-2; D is perhaps TRBD1 (6 bases). The CDR3 totals 16 residues. Germline assignment: CDR1 LNHDA and CDR2 SQIVND (reference sequence). V lost 5 bases and J lost 2, with 15 bases in between. The chain's CDR3 is CASSSGDTLNTGELFF. For the CDR3, the DNA is TGTGCCAGTAGTTCCGGGGACACCCTAAACACCGGGGAGCTGTTTTTT. Complete variable domain (other parts from reference TRBV19 and TRBJ2-2): DGGITQSPKYLFRKEGQNVTLSCEQNLNHDAMYWYRQDPGQGLRLIYYSQIVNDFQKGDIAEGYSVSREKKESFPLTVTSAQKNPTAFYLCASSSGDTLNTGELFFGEGSRLTVL.

This clone has just one count. The V and J genes are TRBV12-5 and TRBJ1-5; unclear D gene. The V gene's germline CDR1 is LGHNT and CDR2 FRNRAP. The germline V and J ends were trimmed by 1 base and 0 bases, with 10 bases remaining between them. CDR3 length equals 16 residues. The CDR3 loop reads CASGLGRTYSNQPQHF. In nucleotides, the CDR3 is TGTGCTAGTGGTTTGGGCAGGACTTATAGCAATCAGCCCCAGCATTTT. Combining the CDR3 with reference TRBV12-5 and TRBJ1-5 gives the whole variable domain DARVTQTPRHKVTEMGQEVTMRCQPILGHNTVFWYRQTMMQGLELLAYFRNRAPLDDSGMPKDRFSAEMPDATLATLKIQPSEPRDSAVYFCASGLGRTYSNQPQHFGDGTRLSIL.

The genes are TRBV2 and TRBJ1-2; D gene ambiguous. V was clipped by 3 bases and J by 0 bases, with 11 bases between them. Germline values: CDR1 SNHLY, CDR2 FYNNEI. The CDR3 loop spans 15 amino acids. The CDR3 bases are TGTGCCAGCAGTGAGGAGGCAGGAACTAACTATGGCTACACCTTC. Its translation is CASSEEAGTNYGYTF.

The chain couples TRBV10-1 to TRBJ1-2; D possibly corresponds to TRBD1 (5 bases). The CDR3 has 16 amino acids. With 2 bases removed from V and 0 bases from J, the gap between germline ends came to 13 bases. Germline assignment: CDR1 WNHNN and CDR2 SYGVQD (reference sequence). CDR3: CASSEPQGPTNYGYTF. For the CDR3, the DNA is TGCGCCAGCAGTGAGCCTCAGGGTCCCACTAACTATGGCTACACCTTC.

V usage is TRBV6-6 and J usage is TRBJ2-7; D might be TRBD1 (5 bases). Trimming left V 6 bases short and J 10 bases short, with 19 bases between. Germline CDR1 MNHNY, CDR2 SVGAGI (reference sequence). This CDR3 spans 13 amino acids. CDR3 protein: CASRPPTHRSQYF. CDR3 nucleotide sequence: TGTGCCAGCAGACCCCCGACCCACAGGAGCCAGTACTTC.

The chain joins TRBV7-2 to TRBJ2-3, with a weak D call TRBD1 (5 bases). Trimming took off 3 bases at V and 2 bases at J, with 12 bases between the two ends. Per the germline V gene, CDR1 is SGHTA and CDR2 is FQGNSA. The CDR3 totals 15 residues. CDR3 bases: TGTGCCAGCAGCTTGTGGACACGGCCCACAGATACGCAGTATTTT. Residues: CASSLWTRPTDTQYF.

The chain employs TRBV27 and TRBJ2-5; D not resolved. The CDR3 runs 14 residues. Germline V gives CDR1 MNHEY, CDR2 SMNVEV (reference sequence). The V gene lost 1 base and the J gene lost 13 bases, with 19 bases spanning the gap. The chain's CDR3 is CASSLLGSRPVWYF. The DNA of the CDR3 is TGTGCCAGCAGTTTATTGGGCTCCCGCCCAGTTTGGTACTTC.

The chain links TRBV4-3 to TRBJ2-1; D is possibly TRBD1 (6 bases). Trimming took 1 base from V and 2 from J, leaving 12 bases between them. CDR1 and CDR2 (germline): LGHNA, YSLEER. The CDR3 extends over 16 amino acids. As DNA, the CDR3 is TGCGCCAGCAGCCAAGGAGGGGGTACACCCTACAATGAGCAGTTCTTC. The encoded protein is CASSQGGGTPYNEQFF.